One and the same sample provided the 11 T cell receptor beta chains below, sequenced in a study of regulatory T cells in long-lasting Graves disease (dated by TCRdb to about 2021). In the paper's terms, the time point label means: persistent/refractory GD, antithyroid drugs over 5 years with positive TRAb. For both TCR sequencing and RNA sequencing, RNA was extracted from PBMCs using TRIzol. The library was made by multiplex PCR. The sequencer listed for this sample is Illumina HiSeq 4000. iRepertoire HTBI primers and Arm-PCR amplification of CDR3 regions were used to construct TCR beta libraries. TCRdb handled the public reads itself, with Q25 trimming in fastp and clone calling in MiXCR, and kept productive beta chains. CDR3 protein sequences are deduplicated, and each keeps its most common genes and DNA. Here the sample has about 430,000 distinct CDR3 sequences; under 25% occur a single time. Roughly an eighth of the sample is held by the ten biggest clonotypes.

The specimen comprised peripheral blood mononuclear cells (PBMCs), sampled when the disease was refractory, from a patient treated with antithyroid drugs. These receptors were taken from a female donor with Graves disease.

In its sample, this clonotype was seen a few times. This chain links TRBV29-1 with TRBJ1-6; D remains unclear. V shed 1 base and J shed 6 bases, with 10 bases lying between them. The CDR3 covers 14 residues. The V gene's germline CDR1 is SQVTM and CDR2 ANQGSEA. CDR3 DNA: TGCAGCGTTGAAGGGGGAATCAGTAATTCACCCCTCCACTTT. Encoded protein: CSVEGGISNSPLHF.

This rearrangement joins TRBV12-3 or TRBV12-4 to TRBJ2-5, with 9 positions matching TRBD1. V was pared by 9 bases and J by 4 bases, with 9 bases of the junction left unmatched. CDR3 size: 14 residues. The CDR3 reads CARSNNRGPETQYF. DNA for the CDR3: TGTGCCAGGAGTAACAACAGGGGGCCAGAGACCCAGTACTTC.

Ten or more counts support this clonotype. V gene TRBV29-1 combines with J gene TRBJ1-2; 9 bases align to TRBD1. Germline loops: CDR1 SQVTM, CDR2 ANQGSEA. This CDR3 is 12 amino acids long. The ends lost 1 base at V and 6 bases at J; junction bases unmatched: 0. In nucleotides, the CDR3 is TGCAGCGTTGAAGGGACAGGGGATGGCTACACCTTC. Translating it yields CSVEGTGDGYTF.

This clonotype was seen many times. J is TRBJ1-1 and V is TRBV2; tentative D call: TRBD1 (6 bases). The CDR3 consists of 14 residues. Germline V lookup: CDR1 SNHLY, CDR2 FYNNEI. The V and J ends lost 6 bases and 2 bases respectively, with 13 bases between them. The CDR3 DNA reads TGTGCCAGCAGGATCGGACAGACCAACACTGAAGCTTTCTTT. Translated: CASRIGQTNTEAFF.

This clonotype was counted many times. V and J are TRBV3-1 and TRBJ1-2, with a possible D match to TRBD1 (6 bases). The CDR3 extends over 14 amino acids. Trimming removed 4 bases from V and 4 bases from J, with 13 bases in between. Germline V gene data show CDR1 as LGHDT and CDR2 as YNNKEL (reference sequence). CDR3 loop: CASSPGGGRYGYTF. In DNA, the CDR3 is TGTGCCAGCAGCCCGGGGGGGGGCCGCTATGGCTACACCTTC.

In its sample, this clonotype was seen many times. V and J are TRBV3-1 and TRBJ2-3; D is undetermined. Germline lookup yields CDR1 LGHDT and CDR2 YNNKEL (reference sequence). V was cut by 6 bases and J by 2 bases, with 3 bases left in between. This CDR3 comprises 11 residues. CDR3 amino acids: CASRHTDTQYF. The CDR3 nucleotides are TGTGCCAGCAGACACACAGATACGCAGTATTTT.

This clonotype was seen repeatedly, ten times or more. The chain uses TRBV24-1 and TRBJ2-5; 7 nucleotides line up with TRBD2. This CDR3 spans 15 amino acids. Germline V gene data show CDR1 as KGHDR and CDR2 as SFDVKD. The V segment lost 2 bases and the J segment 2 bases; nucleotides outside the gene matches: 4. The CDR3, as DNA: TGTGCCACCAGTGATTCCGGACTAGTTCAAGAGACCCAGTACTTC. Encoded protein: CATSDSGLVQETQYF.

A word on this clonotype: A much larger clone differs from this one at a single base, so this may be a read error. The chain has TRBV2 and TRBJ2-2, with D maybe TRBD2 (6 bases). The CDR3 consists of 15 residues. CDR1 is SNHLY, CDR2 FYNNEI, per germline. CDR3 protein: CASSPSTGVTGELLF. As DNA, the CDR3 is TGTGCCAGCAGCCCTTCAACGGGGGTGACCGGGGAGCTGCTTTTT. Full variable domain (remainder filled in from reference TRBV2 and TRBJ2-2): EPEVTQTPSHQVTQMGQEVILRCVPISNHLYFYWYRQILGQKVEFLVSFYNNEISEKSEIFDDQFSVERPDGSNFTLKIRSTKLEDSAMYFCASSPSTGVTGELLFGEGSRLTVL.

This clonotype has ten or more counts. The CDR3 DNA reads TGTGCCAGCAGCCCAAGGGGGCTAGCGGGATTTTACGAGCAGTACTTC. Its translation: CASSPRGLAGFYEQYF. The rearrangement uses TRBV7-8 and TRBJ2-7, with TRBD2 matching over 9 bases. This CDR3 region has 16 residues. The V gene's germline CDR1 is SGHVS and CDR2 FQNEAQ. J was trimmed by 4 bases and V by 5 bases; bases with no gene match: 12.

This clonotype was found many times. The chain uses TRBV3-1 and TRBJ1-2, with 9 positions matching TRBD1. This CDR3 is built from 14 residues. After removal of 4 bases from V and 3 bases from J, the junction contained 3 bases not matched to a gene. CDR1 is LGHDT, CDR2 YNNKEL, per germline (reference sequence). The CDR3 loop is CASSPGQGHYGYTF. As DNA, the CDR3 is TGTGCCAGCAGCCCAGGACAGGGGCACTATGGCTACACCTTC.

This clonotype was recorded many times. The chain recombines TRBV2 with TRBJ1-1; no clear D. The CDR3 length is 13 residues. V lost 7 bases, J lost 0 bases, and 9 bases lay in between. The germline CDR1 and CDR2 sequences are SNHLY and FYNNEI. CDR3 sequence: CASTGYMNTEAFF. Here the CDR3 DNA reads TGTGCCAGCACGGGGTACATGAACACTGAAGCTTTCTTT.